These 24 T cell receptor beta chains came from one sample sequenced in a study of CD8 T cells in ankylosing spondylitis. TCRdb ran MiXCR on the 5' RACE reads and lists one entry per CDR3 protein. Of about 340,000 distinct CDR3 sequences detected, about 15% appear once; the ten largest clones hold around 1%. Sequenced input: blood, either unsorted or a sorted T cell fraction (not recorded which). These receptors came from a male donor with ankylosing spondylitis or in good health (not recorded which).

The CDR3 bases are TGTGCCAGCAGCCTAGGGCAGGGTCGGAGCAATCAGCCCCAGCATTTT. Translating gives CASSLGQGRSNQPQHF. This chain links TRBV12-3 or TRBV12-4 with TRBJ1-5, with D perhaps TRBD1 (5 bases). There are 16 residues in the CDR3. The V gene lost 6 bases and the J gene lost 1 base, with 16 bases spanning the gap.

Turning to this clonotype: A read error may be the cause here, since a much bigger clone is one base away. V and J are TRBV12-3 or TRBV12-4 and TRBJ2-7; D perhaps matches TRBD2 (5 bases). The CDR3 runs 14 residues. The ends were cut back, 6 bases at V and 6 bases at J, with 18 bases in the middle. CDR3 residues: CASRLGSGFSEQYF. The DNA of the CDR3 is TGTGCCAGCAGACTCGGGTCGGGGTTTAGCGAGCAGTACTTC.

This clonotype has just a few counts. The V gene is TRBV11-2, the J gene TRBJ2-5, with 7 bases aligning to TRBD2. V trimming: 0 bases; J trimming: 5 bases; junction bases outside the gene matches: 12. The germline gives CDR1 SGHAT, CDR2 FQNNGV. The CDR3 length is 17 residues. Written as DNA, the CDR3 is TGTGCCAGCAGCTTAGAAATCTGGTCCCTGGGGGGGGAGACCCAGTACTTC. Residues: CASSLEIWSLGGETQYF.

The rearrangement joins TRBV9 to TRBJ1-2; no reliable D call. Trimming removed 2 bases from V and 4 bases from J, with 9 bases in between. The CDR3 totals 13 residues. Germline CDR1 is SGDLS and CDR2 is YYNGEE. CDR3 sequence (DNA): TGTGCCAGCAGCGTTAGGGTTGCCTATGGCTACACCTTC. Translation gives CASSVRVAYGYTF.

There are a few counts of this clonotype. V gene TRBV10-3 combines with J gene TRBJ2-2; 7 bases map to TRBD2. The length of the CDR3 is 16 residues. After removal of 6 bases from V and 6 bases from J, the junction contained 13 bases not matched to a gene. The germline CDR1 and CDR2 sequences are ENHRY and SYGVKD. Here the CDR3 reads CAIRRSGGMTAGELFF. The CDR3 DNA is TGTGCCATCAGGAGATCCGGGGGGATGACGGCCGGGGAGCTGTTTTTT.

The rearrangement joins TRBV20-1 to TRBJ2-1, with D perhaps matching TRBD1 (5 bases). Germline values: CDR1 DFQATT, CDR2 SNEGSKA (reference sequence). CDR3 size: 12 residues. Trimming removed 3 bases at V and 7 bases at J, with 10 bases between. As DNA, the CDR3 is TGCAGTGCTAGCGACGACAGAAATGAGCAGTTCTTC. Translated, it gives CSASDDRNEQFF.

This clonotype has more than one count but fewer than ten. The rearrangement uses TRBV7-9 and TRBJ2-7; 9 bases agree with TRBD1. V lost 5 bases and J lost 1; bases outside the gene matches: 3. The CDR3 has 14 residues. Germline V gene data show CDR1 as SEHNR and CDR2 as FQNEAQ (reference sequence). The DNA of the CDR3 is TGTGCCAGCAGCGCGGGACAGGGATCCTACGAGCAGTACTTC. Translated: CASSAGQGSYEQYF.

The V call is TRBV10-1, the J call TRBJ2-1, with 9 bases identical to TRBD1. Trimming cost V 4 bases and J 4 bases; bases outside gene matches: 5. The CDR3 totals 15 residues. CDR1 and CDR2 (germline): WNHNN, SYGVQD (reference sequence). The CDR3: CASSGAGQGYNEQFF. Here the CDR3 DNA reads TGCGCCAGCAGTGGTGCAGGACAGGGGTACAATGAGCAGTTCTTC.

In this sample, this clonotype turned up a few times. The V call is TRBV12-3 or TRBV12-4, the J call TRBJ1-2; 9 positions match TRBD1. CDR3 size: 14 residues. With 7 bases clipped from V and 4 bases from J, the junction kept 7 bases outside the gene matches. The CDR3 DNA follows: TGTGCCAGCACCATTACAGGGGGCGCCTATGGCTACACCTTC. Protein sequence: CASTITGGAYGYTF.

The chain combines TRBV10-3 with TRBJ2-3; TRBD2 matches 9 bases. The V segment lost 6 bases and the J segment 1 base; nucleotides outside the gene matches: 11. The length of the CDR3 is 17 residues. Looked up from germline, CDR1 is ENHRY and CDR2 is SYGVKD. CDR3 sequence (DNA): TGTGCCATCAGGAGGGGGGATTTAGCGGGAGGCACAGATACGCAGTATTTT. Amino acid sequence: CAIRRGDLAGGTDTQYF.

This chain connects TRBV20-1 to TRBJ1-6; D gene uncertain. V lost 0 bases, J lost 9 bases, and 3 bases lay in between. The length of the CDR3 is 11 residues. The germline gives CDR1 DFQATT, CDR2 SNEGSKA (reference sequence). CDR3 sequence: CSARDGSPLHF. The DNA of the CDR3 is TGCAGTGCTAGAGATGGTTCACCCCTCCACTTT.

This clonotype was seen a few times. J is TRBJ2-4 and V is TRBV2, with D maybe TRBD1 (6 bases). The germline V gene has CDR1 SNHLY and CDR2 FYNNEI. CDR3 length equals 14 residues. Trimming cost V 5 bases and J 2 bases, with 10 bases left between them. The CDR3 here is CASSPGVTKNIQYF. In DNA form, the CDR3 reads TGTGCCAGCAGTCCAGGGGTGACCAAAAACATTCAGTACTTC.

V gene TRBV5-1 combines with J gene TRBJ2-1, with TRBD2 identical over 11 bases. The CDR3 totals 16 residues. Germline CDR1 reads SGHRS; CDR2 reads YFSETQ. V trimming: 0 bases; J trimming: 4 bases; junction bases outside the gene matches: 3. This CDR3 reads CASSLEASGRYNEQFF. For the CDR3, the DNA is TGCGCCAGCAGCTTGGAGGCTAGCGGGAGGTACAATGAGCAGTTCTTC. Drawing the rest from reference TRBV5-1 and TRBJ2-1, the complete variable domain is KAGVTQTPRYLIKTRGQQVTLSCSPISGHRSVSWYQQTPGQGLQFLFEYFSETQRNKGNFPGRFSGRQFSNSRSEMNVSTLELGDSALYLCASSLEASGRYNEQFFGPGTRLTVL.

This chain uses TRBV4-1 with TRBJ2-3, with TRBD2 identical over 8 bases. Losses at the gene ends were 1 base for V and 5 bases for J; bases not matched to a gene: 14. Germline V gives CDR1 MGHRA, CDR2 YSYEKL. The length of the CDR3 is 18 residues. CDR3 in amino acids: CASSQGVVRGAIRDTQYF. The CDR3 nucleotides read TGCGCCAGCAGCCAAGGAGTTGTGCGGGGGGCGATTAGAGATACGCAGTATTTT.

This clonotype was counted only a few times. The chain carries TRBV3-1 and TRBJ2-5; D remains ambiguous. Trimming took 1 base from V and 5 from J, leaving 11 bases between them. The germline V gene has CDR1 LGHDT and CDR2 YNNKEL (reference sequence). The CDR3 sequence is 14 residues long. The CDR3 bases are TGTGCCAGCAGCCAAGTGCCGGCGATGGAGACCCAGTACTTC. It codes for CASSQVPAMETQYF.

CDR3 amino acids: CASTLGATGRNGYTF. The CDR3 DNA follows: TGTGCCAGCACCTTAGGGGCGACAGGGAGGAATGGCTACACCTTC. The rearrangement links TRBV12-3 or TRBV12-4 to TRBJ1-2, with 7 positions matching TRBD1. V lost 7 bases to trimming and J lost 6 bases; unmatched junction nucleotides: 14. The CDR3 is 15 residues long.

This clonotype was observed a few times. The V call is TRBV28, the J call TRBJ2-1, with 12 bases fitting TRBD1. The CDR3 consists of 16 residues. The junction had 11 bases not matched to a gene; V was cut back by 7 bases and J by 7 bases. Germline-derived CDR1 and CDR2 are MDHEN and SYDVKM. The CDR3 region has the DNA TGTGCCAGCATCCCAGTCCCGGGACAGGGGGCGAATGAGCAGTTCTTC. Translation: CASIPVPGQGANEQFF.

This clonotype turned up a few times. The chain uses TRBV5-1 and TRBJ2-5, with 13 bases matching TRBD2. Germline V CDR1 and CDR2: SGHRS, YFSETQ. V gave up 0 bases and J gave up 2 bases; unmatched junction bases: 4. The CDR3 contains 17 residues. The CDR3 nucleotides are TGCGCCAGCAGCTTGGTATCACTAGCGGGAGGGCAAGAGACCCAGTACTTC. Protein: CASSLVSLAGGQETQYF.

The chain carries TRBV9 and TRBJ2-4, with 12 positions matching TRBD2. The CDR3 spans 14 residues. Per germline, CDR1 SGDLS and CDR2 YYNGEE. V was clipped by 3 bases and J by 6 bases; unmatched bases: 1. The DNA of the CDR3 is TGTGCCAGCAGCGCGGGACTAGCGGGAAACATTCAGTACTTC. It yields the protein CASSAGLAGNIQYF.

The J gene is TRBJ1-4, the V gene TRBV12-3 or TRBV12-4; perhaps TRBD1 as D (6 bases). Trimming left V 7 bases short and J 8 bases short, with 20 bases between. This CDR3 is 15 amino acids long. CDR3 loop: CASTSGGQVREKLFF. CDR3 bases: TGTGCCAGCACCTCCGGGGGACAAGTTAGAGAAAAACTGTTTTTT.

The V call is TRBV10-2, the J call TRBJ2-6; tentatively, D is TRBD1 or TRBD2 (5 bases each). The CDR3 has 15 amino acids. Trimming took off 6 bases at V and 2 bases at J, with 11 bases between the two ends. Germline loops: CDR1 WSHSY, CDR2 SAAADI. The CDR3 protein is CASRRGVAGANVLTF. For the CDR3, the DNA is TGCGCCAGCAGGCGAGGGGTAGCTGGGGCCAACGTCCTGACTTTC.

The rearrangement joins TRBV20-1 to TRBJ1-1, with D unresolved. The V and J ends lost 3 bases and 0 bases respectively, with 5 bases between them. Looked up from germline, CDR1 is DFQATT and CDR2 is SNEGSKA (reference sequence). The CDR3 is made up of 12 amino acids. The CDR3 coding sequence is TGCAGTGCTAGCAGGTTGAACACTGAAGCTTTCTTT. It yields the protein CSASRLNTEAFF.

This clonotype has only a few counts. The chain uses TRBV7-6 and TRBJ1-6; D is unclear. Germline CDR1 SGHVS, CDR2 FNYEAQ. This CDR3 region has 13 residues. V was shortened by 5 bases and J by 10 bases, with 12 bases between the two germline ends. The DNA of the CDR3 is TGTGCCAGCAGCCAAGGGTTTGGGTCACCCCTCCACTTT. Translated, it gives CASSQGFGSPLHF.

CDR3 sequence reads: CSVRTSRLAGGYNEQFF. Here the CDR3 DNA reads TGCAGCGTTCGGACATCACGACTAGCGGGAGGGTACAATGAGCAGTTCTTC. The genes are TRBV29-1 and TRBJ2-1; TRBD2 aligns across 14 bases. Per germline, CDR1 SQVTM and CDR2 ANQGSEA. The ends lost 5 bases at V and 4 bases at J; junction bases unmatched: 10. This CDR3 comprises 17 residues.